A single sample is the source of the 24 T cell receptor beta chains below, sequenced in a study of T cell repertoires in cytomegalovirus infection. TCRdb called the reads again in MiXCR, with one record for every CDR3 protein. Among 150,000 or so distinct CDR3 sequences, 5% to 6.5% were seen once, and the ten largest hold about 20%. Sample: PBMCs. These receptors were taken from a human donor in good health (CMV status not recorded). Some clones in this sample may be carry-over from other donors' samples.

Many counts were recorded for this clonotype. The CDR3 nucleotides read TGTGCCAGCAGTTACTCGAGGCAGCCTAATGAAAAACTGTTTTTT. Encoded protein: CASSYSRQPNEKLFF. The chain has TRBV6-5 and TRBJ1-4; D gene uncertain. The CDR3 runs to 15 residues. Trimming cost V 0 bases and J 3 bases, with 8 bases left between them. Germline CDR1 and CDR2: MNHEY and SVGAGI.

This clonotype was seen ten or more times. The chain couples TRBV7-2 to TRBJ2-7; 12 bases map to TRBD2. Unmatched junction bases numbered 6, after V lost 5 bases and J lost 7 bases. Germline V lookup: CDR1 SGHTA, CDR2 FQGNSA. This CDR3 is 14 amino acids long. The CDR3 loop is CASSPLAGGWEQYF. The CDR3 region has the DNA TGTGCCAGCAGCCCTCTAGCGGGGGGGTGGGAGCAGTACTTC.

This clonotype has a count of ten or more. The chain employs TRBV28 and TRBJ2-3, with D hard to call. V was clipped by 7 bases and J by 3 bases, with 11 bases between them. CDR3 length: 13 residues. Per the germline V gene, CDR1 is MDHEN and CDR2 is SYDVKM. The CDR3 here is CASTPTVTDTQYF. DNA for the CDR3: TGTGCCAGCACCCCGACGGTTACAGATACGCAGTATTTT.

In its sample, this clonotype was seen many times. J is TRBJ2-5 and V is TRBV20-1; D is ambiguous. The ends were cut back, 1 base at V and 1 base at J, with 10 bases in the middle. This CDR3 is built from 14 residues. Germline-derived CDR1 and CDR2 are DFQATT and SNEGSKA (reference sequence). The CDR3 is CSARVEGLQETQYF. In DNA form, the CDR3 reads TGCAGTGCTAGAGTGGAAGGCCTCCAAGAGACCCAGTACTTC.

This clonotype has at least ten counts. The rearrangement joins TRBV9 to TRBJ1-1, with TRBD1 identical over 7 bases. V was pared by 3 bases and J by 1 base, with 6 bases of the junction left unmatched. The germline gives CDR1 SGDLS, CDR2 YYNGEE. There are 15 residues in the CDR3. CDR3: CASSGTRTGNTEAFF. The CDR3 DNA reads as TGTGCCAGCAGCGGTACCCGGACAGGGAACACTGAAGCTTTCTTT.

This chain joins TRBV19 and TRBJ2-3; TRBD1 matches at 8 bases. With 7 bases clipped from V and 3 bases from J, the junction kept 6 bases outside the gene matches. Per the germline V gene, CDR1 is LNHDA and CDR2 is SQIVND (reference sequence). The CDR3 totals 14 residues. In nucleotides, the CDR3 is TGTGCCAGTACCGCGGGACAGGCGACAGATACGCAGTATTTT. This sequence encodes CASTAGQATDTQYF.

Ten or more counts support this clonotype. The chain carries TRBV7-2 and TRBJ2-3; 8 bases map to TRBD2. Germline lookup yields CDR1 SGHTA and CDR2 FQGNSA. V trimming: 8 bases; J trimming: 2 bases; junction bases outside the gene matches: 9. CDR3 length: 15 amino acids. For the CDR3, the DNA is TGTGCCAGCGGAACGGGGGGGGGGTTCACAGATACGCAGTATTTT. This sequence encodes CASGTGGGFTDTQYF.

This clonotype was detected many times. CDR3 coding DNA: TGTGCCATCAGGGGGACTAGCGGGGGGGCAGATACGCAGTATTTT. It is translated as CAIRGTSGGADTQYF. The rearrangement links TRBV10-3 to TRBJ2-3; 16 nucleotides agree with TRBD2. The length of the CDR3 is 15 residues. After removal of 6 bases from V and 4 bases from J, the junction contained 1 base not matched to a gene. Germline V CDR1 and CDR2: ENHRY, SYGVKD.

This clonotype was counted a few times. The genes are TRBV9 and TRBJ2-7; TRBD2 aligns across 7 bases. The V segment lost 0 bases and the J segment 0 bases; nucleotides outside the gene matches: 6. The CDR3 is 16 amino acids. Germline V gene lookup returns CDR1 SGDLS and CDR2 YYNGEE. The CDR3 spells CASSVEVGGSSYEQYF. CDR3 bases: TGTGCCAGCAGCGTAGAGGTGGGGGGGAGCTCCTACGAGCAGTACTTC.

There are many counts of this clonotype. The chain links TRBV7-2 to TRBJ1-1, with 7 bases fitting TRBD1. The V gene's germline CDR1 is SGHTA and CDR2 FQGNSA. The ends lost 11 bases at V and 4 bases at J; junction bases unmatched: 10. The CDR3 length is 13 residues. CDR3 sequence: CAGRQGFATEAFF. CDR3 bases: TGTGCCGGCCGACAGGGTTTCGCCACTGAAGCTTTCTTT.

This clonotype was recorded many times. The chain couples TRBV7-2 to TRBJ2-3; 11 bases agree with TRBD2. CDR3 length equals 18 residues. V trimming: 3 bases; J trimming: 0 bases; junction bases outside the gene matches: 8. Germline V gene sequence: CDR1 SGHTA, CDR2 FQGNSA. As DNA, the CDR3 is TGTGCCAGCAGCTTCCCCAGCGTAGCGGGGGGGAGCACAGATACGCAGTATTTT. Protein product: CASSFPSVAGGSTDTQYF. Combining the CDR3 with reference TRBV7-2 and TRBJ2-3 gives the whole variable domain GAGVSQSPSNKVTEKGKDVELRCDPISGHTALYWYRQSLGQGLEFLIYFQGNSAPDKSGLPSDRFSAERTGGSVSTLTIQRTQQEDSAVYLCASSFPSVAGGSTDTQYFGPGTRLTVL.

V usage is TRBV7-9 and J usage is TRBJ2-5; D is perhaps TRBD2 (5 bases). Trimming removed 6 bases at V and 2 bases at J, with 19 bases between. Germline V gene data show CDR1 as SEHNR and CDR2 as FQNEAQ (reference sequence). CDR3 size: 16 residues. The DNA of the CDR3 is TGTGCCAGCAGTCCGACCAGGTCCTCGGGACAAGAGACCCAGTACTTC. Translating gives CASSPTRSSGQETQYF. The complete variable domain, with remaining parts taken from reference TRBV7-9 and TRBJ2-5, reads DTGVSQNPRHKITKRGQNVTFRCDPISEHNRLYWYRQTLGQGPEFLTYFQNEAQLEKSRLLSDRFSAERPKGSFSTLEIQRTEQGDSAMYLCASSPTRSSGQETQYFGPGTRLLVL.

This clonotype was seen many times. This chain joins TRBV6-1 and TRBJ2-2; weak D call: TRBD1 (5 bases). V lost 4 bases and J 4 bases, leaving 10 bases between the germline ends. The CDR3 is 14 amino acids. The germline gives CDR1 MNHNS, CDR2 SASEGT. The CDR3 is CASSAQGTTGELFF. CDR3 nucleotide sequence: TGTGCCAGCAGTGCCCAGGGAACCACCGGGGAGCTGTTTTTT.

The chain uses TRBV20-1 and TRBJ2-3, with D maybe TRBD2 (5 bases). The CDR3 covers 17 residues. Per the germline V gene, CDR1 is DFQATT and CDR2 is SNEGSKA (reference sequence). V was trimmed by 1 base and J by 1 base, leaving 18 bases between them. This CDR3 reads CSARGSSSVLGTDTQYF. The CDR3 bases are TGCAGTGCTAGAGGGTCGAGTAGCGTATTAGGCACAGATACGCAGTATTTT.

The rearrangement uses TRBV11-2 and TRBJ2-7; D call uncertain. The CDR3 spans 14 residues. Deletions cut 3 bases from V and 0 bases from J, with 9 bases between. Germline values: CDR1 SGHAT, CDR2 FQNNGV. CDR3 in amino acids: CASSFSTDSYEQYF. The CDR3 DNA reads as TGTGCCAGCAGCTTCTCGACCGACTCCTACGAGCAGTACTTC.

The sample holds many counts of this clonotype. The gene calls are TRBV9 and TRBJ1-4; D is perhaps TRBD1 (5 bases). This CDR3 is 16 amino acids long. Trimming cost V 4 bases and J 5 bases, with 18 bases left between them. Germline V gene lookup returns CDR1 SGDLS and CDR2 YYNGEE. The CDR3 is CASSPWGRVTNEKLFF. The CDR3 nucleotides are TGTGCCAGCAGCCCCTGGGGCAGGGTAACCAATGAAAAACTGTTTTTT.

This clonotype was seen ten or more times. This sequence joins TRBV7-9 and TRBJ2-1, with D possibly TRBD1 on 6 matching bases. V lost 6 bases to trimming and J lost 4 bases, with 16 bases between them. CDR1 SEHNR and CDR2 FQNEAQ come from the germline V gene (reference sequence). The CDR3 is 15 amino acids. The CDR3 DNA follows: TGTGCCAGCAGAGAACAGGGAGACCGGTACAATGAGCAGTTCTTC. Amino acid sequence: CASREQGDRYNEQFF.

This clonotype was seen repeatedly, ten times or more. J is TRBJ1-1 and V is TRBV7-2; D not resolved. Per germline, CDR1 SGHTA and CDR2 FQGNSA. Between the trimmed V and J ends, which lost 2 bases and 5 bases, there was a span of 12 bases. The CDR3 is made up of 14 amino acids. This CDR3 reads CASSLSGGRTEAFF. The CDR3 DNA reads as TGTGCCAGCAGCTTATCCGGAGGACGGACTGAAGCTTTCTTT.

This rearrangement joins TRBV11-3 to TRBJ2-1, with 8 bases lining up with TRBD2. CDR1 and CDR2 (germline): SGHNT, YENEEA. The CDR3 is 14 amino acids. V shed 5 bases, J shed 10 bases, and the junction held 10 bases outside the gene matches. The CDR3 coding sequence is TGTGCCAGCAGCCACGCGGGAGGCCGGGAGGAGCAGTTCTTC. Translated: CASSHAGGREEQFF.

This clonotype was counted many times. This chain joins TRBV5-6 and TRBJ1-2; TRBD1 is a possible D gene (6 bases). Trimming removed 9 bases at V and 2 bases at J, with 14 bases between. This CDR3 region has 13 residues. Germline V CDR1 and CDR2: SGHDT, YYEEEE. DNA for the CDR3: TGTGCCACGTCAGGGGTGTCCAACTATGGCTACACCTTC. This codes for CATSGVSNYGYTF.

In this sample, this clonotype turned up many times. V gene TRBV7-6 combines with J gene TRBJ2-3; D is possibly TRBD2 (6 bases). Germline-derived CDR1 and CDR2 are SGHVS and FNYEAQ. CDR3 length: 16 amino acids. V lost 4 bases and J 0 bases, leaving 14 bases between the germline ends. The CDR3 loop reads CASSSFRDFSTDTQYF. CDR3 DNA: TGTGCCAGCAGCTCATTCAGGGACTTTAGCACAGATACGCAGTATTTT. Variable domain in full (rest from reference TRBV7-6 and TRBJ2-3): GAGVSQSPRYKVTKRGQDVALRCDPISGHVSLYWYRQALGQGPEFLTYFNYEAQQDKSGLPNDRFSAERPEGSISTLTIQRTEQRDSAMYRCASSSFRDFSTDTQYFGPGTRLTVL.

This clonotype was detected a few times. J is TRBJ2-2 and V is TRBV15, with TRBD1 as a possible D gene (6 bases). Per the germline V gene, CDR1 is LNHNV and CDR2 is YYDKDF (reference sequence). There are 14 residues in the CDR3. Trimming left V 0 bases short and J 7 bases short, with 9 bases between. This CDR3 is CATSRDPQGGELFF. DNA of the CDR3: TGTGCCACCAGCAGAGATCCACAGGGCGGGGAGCTGTTTTTT.

This clonotype showed up many times. The gene calls are TRBV12-3 or TRBV12-4 and TRBJ1-2; possibly TRBD1 for D (6 bases). The CDR3 sequence is 14 residues long. Trimming shortened V by 3 bases and J by 8 bases, and 16 bases separated the two germline ends. The CDR3 spells CASSFIGGLTGYTF. In nucleotides, the CDR3 is TGTGCCAGCAGTTTTATAGGGGGATTGACCGGCTACACCTTC.

J is TRBJ1-5 and V is TRBV7-9, with D possibly TRBD1 on 5 matching bases. CDR3 length: 16 amino acids. The V gene lost 5 bases and the J gene lost 0 bases, with 14 bases spanning the gap. The V gene's germline CDR1 is SEHNR and CDR2 FQNEAQ (reference sequence). The CDR3 coding sequence is TGTGCCAGCAGCAAAGACAGAATTAATAGCAATCAGCCCCAGCATTTT. The encoded protein is CASSKDRINSNQPQHF. Looking up the rest from reference TRBV7-9 and TRBJ1-5 gives the full variable domain: DTGVSQNPRHKITKRGQNVTFRCDPISEHNRLYWYRQTLGQGPEFLTYFQNEAQLEKSRLLSDRFSAERPKGSFSTLEIQRTEQGDSAMYLCASSKDRINSNQPQHFGDGTRLSIL.